This T cell receptor beta chain was observed in a study of T cell repertoires in ileal Crohn's disease (dated by TCRdb to between 2019 and 2020). Study-level background: At the time of surgery, around 35% of patients were active smokers, and the median duration of disease was around eight years. TCR repertoire analysis was performed in just over 55 Crohn's disease patients drawn from a prospective multicentre cohort. A Rutgeerts score above i0 was used to define endoscopic postoperative recurrence. A total of around 150 mucosal samples from roughly 60 patients were sequenced, collected from several sites on the surgical specimen as well as at postoperative endoscopy. Roughly half of the patients were given postoperative therapy, with more than 15 on anti-TNF agents and approximately ten on thiopurines. Neoterminal ileum biopsies obtained at postoperative colonoscopy were designated as M6 samples. Running in parallel with the study was a multicentre cohort set up to find predictors of early endoscopic recurrence following ileocolonic resection. Every patient underwent surgery because of a complication, which was stricturing disease in roughly 60% of cases and penetrating disease in around 40%. Overall study outcomes, separate from this receptor: A significantly higher proportion of clonal expansions was observed in active smokers at surgery than in non-smokers (roughly 24% vs 19%, p=0.02). More high-frequency clones were carried by sorted CD8 T cells than by CD4 T cells, suggesting that mucosal expansions were mainly CD8. Postoperative endoscopy was performed at varying times within the first year after surgery, with a median delay of 6.9 months. Higher high-frequency clone percentages at surgery were associated with endoscopic recurrence; all patients with clonality above 26.8% (18/57) had recurrence. Mucosal CD4 and CD8 T cells were sorted and sequenced only in a subgroup of patients, the size of which was not stated.

Points on this clone: The antigen it binds to is not known. Per-base quality was not reported, and no clone a single base away is much larger than it.

Five hundred nanograms of biopsy DNA per sample were submitted for commercial TCRB immunosequencing. Adaptive Biotechnology amplified CDR3 regions from genomic DNA with a two-step multiplex PCR that controlled for amplification bias. The first PCR used primers for every V and J gene segment; the second PCR added barcodes and Illumina adapters. CDR3 libraries were sequenced on an Illumina instrument. In the authors' own workflow: Vendor-provided pipelines were combined with custom analysis of raw data in R/Bioconductor under R version 3.3.0. Clonality, which ranges from 0 to 1, was calculated as the inverse of the normalised Shannon entropy across all productive clones. High-frequency clones were defined as the share of the repertoire taken up by the top 100 clones, keeping only clones that passed a 95% confidence test. Overlap between samples was measured with the Morisita-Horn index, while repertoire diversity was measured with the Simpson index. TCRdb holds this immuneACCESS table with in-frame rearrangements only. Some clones are missing; in checked studies, unresolved V genes explain under half, and the rest has no known cause. V, J and clone size are taken as reported in that table, and D and trimming were inferred from the DNA itself. Counted in this sample were roughly 62,000 clones; around 90% of them appeared once. Roughly 2% of the sample lies in the top ten.

What the time point label conveys for this sample: neoterminal ileum biopsy at postoperative endoscopy, about 6 months after surgery. Adults with ileal or ileocolonic Crohn's disease and an indication for ileocolonic resection were eligible for inclusion. Before DNA extraction, whole ileal mucosal biopsies were kept frozen at -80 degrees C. Genomic DNA was extracted from frozen whole biopsies with a TRizol-based method and quantified on a NanoDrop 2000 spectrophotometer. From cysteine to phenylalanine, the CDR3 is 17 amino acids long. Kept here is only the CDR3 DNA, which spans 51 bases and is read in frame from base 1. From a lookup of the germline V gene (reference sequence), CDR1 and CDR2 are LNHDA and SQIVND. Trimming removed 5 bases from V and 1 base from J, leaving 21 bases between the germline ends.

The receptor chain draws on TRBV19 and TRBJ2-7, with TRBD1 perhaps the D gene, on 5 matching bases. The sequenced sample was ileal tissue. This sequence was found in an adult with Crohn's disease. The sequenced DNA is TGTGCCAGTAGTGTTCAGAAACAGGCAAGGGCGTCCTACGAGCAGTACTTC. Protein translation: CASSVQKQARASYEQYF.